The clone carrying this TCR beta chain has ten or more counts. Its antigen is not known. TCRdb fed the 5' RACE reads into MiXCR, producing one record per CDR3 protein. This table has roughly 120,000 distinct CDR3 sequences, about 3.2% appearing once. The sample is drawn from a study of neurological immune-mediated disorders. Study-wide background: Among the roughly 35 patients with multiple sclerosis, 31 were relapsing-remitting, while 3 were secondary progressive.

General study findings and limits: None of the CDR3 amino acid sequences in expanded clones turned up in more than one subject, which points to private repertoires in all groups. In HTLV-1-associated myelopathy, TCR clonal expansion was greatest, and in multiple sclerosis it was least, below healthy controls.

Germline CDR1 DFQATT, CDR2 SNEGSKA (reference sequence). The CDR3 spans 14 residues. Trimming left V 0 bases short and J 8 bases short, with 14 bases between. The sample comprised PBMCs. This TCR was recovered from a woman in her twenties or thirties with multiple sclerosis. The V gene is TRBV20-1, the J gene TRBJ2-1; D is uncertain. DNA of the CDR3: TGCAGTGCTAGAGATTCCGCCCGGAGCTATGAGCAGTTCTTC. It specifies CSARDSARSYEQFF.